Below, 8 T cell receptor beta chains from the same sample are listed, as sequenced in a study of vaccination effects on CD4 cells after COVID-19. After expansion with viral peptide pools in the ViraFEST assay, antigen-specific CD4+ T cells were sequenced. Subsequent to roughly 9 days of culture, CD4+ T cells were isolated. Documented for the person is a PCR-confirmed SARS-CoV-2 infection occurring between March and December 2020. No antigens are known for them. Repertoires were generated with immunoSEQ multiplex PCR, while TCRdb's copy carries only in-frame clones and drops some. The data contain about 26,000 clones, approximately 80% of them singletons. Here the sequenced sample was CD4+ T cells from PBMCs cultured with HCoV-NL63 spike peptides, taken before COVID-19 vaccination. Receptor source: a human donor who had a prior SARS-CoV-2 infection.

The CDR3 bases are TGTGCCAGCAGTTACATTAATTCACCCCTCCACTTT. It encodes CASSYINSPLHF. V and J are TRBV6-5 and TRBJ1-6, with unresolved D. Germline loops: CDR1 MNHEY, CDR2 SVGAGI. V dropped 2 bases and J dropped 6 bases, with 2 bases sitting between them. The CDR3 is made up of 12 amino acids.

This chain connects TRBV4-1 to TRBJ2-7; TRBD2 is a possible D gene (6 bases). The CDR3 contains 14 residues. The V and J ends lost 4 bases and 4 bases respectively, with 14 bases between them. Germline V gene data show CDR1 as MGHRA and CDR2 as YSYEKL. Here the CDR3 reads CASSRDSPGYEQYF. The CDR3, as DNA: TGCGCCAGCAGCCGGGACTCCCCGGGATACGAGCAGTACTTC.

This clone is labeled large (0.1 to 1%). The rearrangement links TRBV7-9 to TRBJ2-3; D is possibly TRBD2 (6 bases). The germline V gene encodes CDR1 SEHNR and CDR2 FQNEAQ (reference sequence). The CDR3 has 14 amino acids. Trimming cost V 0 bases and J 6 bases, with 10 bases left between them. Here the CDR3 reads CASSLAGDFDTQYF. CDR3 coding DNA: TGTGCCAGCAGCTTAGCGGGGGACTTCGATACGCAGTATTTT. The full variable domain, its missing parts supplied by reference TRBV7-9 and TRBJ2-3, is DTGVSQNPRHKITKRGQNVTFRCDPISEHNRLYWYRQTLGQGPEFLTYFQNEAQLEKSRLLSDRFSAERPKGSFSTLEIQRTEQGDSAMYLCASSLAGDFDTQYFGPGTRLTVL.

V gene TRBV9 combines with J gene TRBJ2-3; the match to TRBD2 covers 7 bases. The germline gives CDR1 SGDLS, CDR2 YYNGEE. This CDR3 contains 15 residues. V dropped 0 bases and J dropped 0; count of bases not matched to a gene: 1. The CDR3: CASSVDGGSTDTQYF. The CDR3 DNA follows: TGTGCCAGCAGCGTAGACGGGGGGAGCACAGATACGCAGTATTTT. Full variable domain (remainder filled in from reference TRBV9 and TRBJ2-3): DSGVTQTPKHLITATGQRVTLRCSPRSGDLSVYWYQQSLDQGLQFLIQYYNGEERAKGNILERFSAQQFPDLHSELNLSSLELGDSALYFCASSVDGGSTDTQYFGPGTRLTVL.

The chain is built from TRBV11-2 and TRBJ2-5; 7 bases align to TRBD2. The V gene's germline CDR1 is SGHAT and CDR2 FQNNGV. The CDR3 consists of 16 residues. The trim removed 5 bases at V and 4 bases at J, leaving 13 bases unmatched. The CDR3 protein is CASSPRRGGDRETQYF. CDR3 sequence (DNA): TGTGCCAGCAGCCCCCGCCGCGGGGGTGATCGAGAGACCCAGTACTTC.

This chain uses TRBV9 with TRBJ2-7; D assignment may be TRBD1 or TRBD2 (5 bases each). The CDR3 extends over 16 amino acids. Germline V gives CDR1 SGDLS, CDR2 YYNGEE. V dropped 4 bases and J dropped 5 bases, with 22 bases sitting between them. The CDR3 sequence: CASSPTGTLYSHEQYF. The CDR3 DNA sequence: TGTGCCAGCAGCCCCACCGGGACGTTGTACTCGCACGAGCAGTACTTC.

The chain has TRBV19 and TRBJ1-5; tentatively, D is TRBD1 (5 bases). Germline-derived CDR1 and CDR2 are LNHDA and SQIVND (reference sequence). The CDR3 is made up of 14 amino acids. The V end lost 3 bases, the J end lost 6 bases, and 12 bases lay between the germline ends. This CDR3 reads CASSIWGVGQPQHF. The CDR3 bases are TGTGCCAGTAGTATTTGGGGGGTTGGTCAGCCCCAGCATTTT.

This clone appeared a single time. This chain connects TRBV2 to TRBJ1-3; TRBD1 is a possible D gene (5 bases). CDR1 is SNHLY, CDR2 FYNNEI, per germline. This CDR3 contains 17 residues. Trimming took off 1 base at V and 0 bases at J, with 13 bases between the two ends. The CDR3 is CASSEVSGAISGNTIYF. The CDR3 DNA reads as TGTGCCAGCAGTGAAGTCAGTGGGGCGATCTCTGGAAACACCATATATTTT.